A single sample is the source of the 27 T cell receptor beta chains below, sequenced in a study of CD4 T cells in relation to SARS-CoV-2 and coronaviruses. Only in-frame clones appear in the TCRdb table, and some are missing; sequencing was by immunoSEQ multiplex PCR. The data show about 68,000 clones, 80% to 95% seen once. Unexposed donor CD4+ T cells date from about 2011-2018, before the COVID-19 pandemic. The sample taken for sequencing was naive CD4+ T cells from PBMCs. Subset in this sample: naive CD4+ T cells isolated by negative enrichment. Receptor source: a human donor in good health.

This clone is a singleton in its sample. The chain employs TRBV9 and TRBJ1-2; D is possibly TRBD1 (6 bases). Per germline, CDR1 SGDLS and CDR2 YYNGEE. This CDR3 region has 15 residues. V lost 3 bases and J 4 bases, leaving 16 bases between the germline ends. The CDR3 loop reads CASSAQHGGAYGYTF. CDR3 DNA: TGTGCCAGCAGCGCTCAACATGGGGGCGCCTATGGCTACACCTTC.

Only one count was recorded for this clone. V gene TRBV6-5 combines with J gene TRBJ1-2; D is ambiguous. The CDR3 contains 15 residues. V dropped 0 bases and J dropped 4 bases, with 12 bases sitting between them. Germline V gene sequence: CDR1 MNHEY, CDR2 SVGAGI. The CDR3 loop reads CASSYSLWAFYGYTF. In DNA form, the CDR3 reads TGTGCCAGCAGTTACTCTCTGTGGGCCTTCTATGGCTACACCTTC.

The V and J genes are TRBV29-1 and TRBJ2-7; TRBD1 matches at 10 bases. J gave up 4 bases and V 3 bases, and 3 bases lay outside the gene matches. This CDR3 contains 13 residues. The germline gives CDR1 SQVTM, CDR2 ANQGSEA. In nucleotides, the CDR3 is TGCAGCGTTGACCCGGGACAGGGGTACGAGCAGTACTTC. This codes for CSVDPGQGYEQYF.

This clone was observed a few times. The rearrangement uses TRBV12-3 or TRBV12-4 and TRBJ1-5; no reliable D call. CDR3 length: 13 residues. Trimming removed 2 bases from V and 3 bases from J, with 5 bases in between. The CDR3, as DNA: TGTGCCAGCAGTTTATCAGTCAATCAGCCCCAGCATTTT. Protein product: CASSLSVNQPQHF.

This clone appeared once. This chain links TRBV19 with TRBJ2-1; the D gene could be TRBD1 or TRBD2 (5 bases each). This CDR3 region has 13 residues. Germline lookup yields CDR1 LNHDA and CDR2 SQIVND (reference sequence). Trimming left V 2 bases short and J 8 bases short, with 10 bases between. CDR3 coding DNA: TGTGCCAGTAGTATAACCGGGGCGCATGAGCAGTTCTTC. The encoded protein is CASSITGAHEQFF.

The V gene is TRBV5-8, the J gene TRBJ2-1; D may be TRBD1 (6 bases). Trimming pared 1 base from V and 1 base from J, leaving 9 bases between. From germline, CDR1 is SGHTS and CDR2 YDEGEE. This CDR3 is built from 15 residues. CDR3 sequence reads: CASSLRGGSYNEQFF. CDR3 bases: TGTGCCAGCAGCTTGAGAGGGGGATCCTACAATGAGCAGTTCTTC. Complete variable domain (other parts from reference TRBV5-8 and TRBJ2-1): EAGVTQSPTHLIKTRGQQATLRCSPISGHTSVYWYQQALGLGLQFLLWYDEGEERNRGNFPPRFSGRQFPNYSSELNVNALELEDSALYLCASSLRGGSYNEQFFGPGTRLTVL.

This chain links TRBV3-1 (or the pseudogene TRBV3-2) with TRBJ2-2, with 12 bases that match TRBD2. V shed 4 bases and J 6 bases; nucleotides not matched to a gene: 6. This CDR3 is built from 16 residues. Per the germline V gene, CDR1 is LGHDT and CDR2 is YNNKEL (reference sequence). CDR3 amino acids: CASSRQASGGAGELFF. The DNA for the CDR3 is TGTGCCAGCAGCCGTCAGGCTAGCGGGGGGGCCGGGGAGCTGTTTTTT.

The rearrangement joins TRBV10-2 to TRBJ2-5; D is unresolved. Between the trimmed V and J ends, which lost 4 bases and 7 bases, there was a span of 13 bases. Germline assignment: CDR1 WSHSY and CDR2 SAAADI. This CDR3 has 13 amino acids. The CDR3 region has the DNA TGCGCCAGCAGTGTACGAGTTGACGGGACCCAGTACTTC. Translation gives CASSVRVDGTQYF.

The rearrangement joins TRBV28 to TRBJ2-1; TRBD2 matches at 13 bases. Looked up from germline, CDR1 is MDHEN and CDR2 is SYDVKM. V was pared by 6 bases and J by 7 bases, with 12 bases of the junction left unmatched. The CDR3 contains 17 residues. CDR3 DNA sequence: TGTGCCAGCAGCGAGATTGAACTAGCGGGAGGGGGAAATGAGCAGTTCTTC. Its translation: CASSEIELAGGGNEQFF.

This CDR3 is CASSLEGGGYNEQFF. The CDR3, as DNA: TGTGCCAGCAGCCTGGAGGGCGGGGGCTACAATGAGCAGTTCTTC. The chain employs TRBV6-2 or TRBV6-3 and TRBJ2-1; 7 positions agree with TRBD2. The CDR3 totals 15 residues. V was pared by 6 bases and J by 3 bases, with 8 bases of the junction left unmatched. The germline V gene has CDR1 MNHEY and CDR2 SVGEGT.

This clone was observed once. The chain carries TRBV7-2 and TRBJ2-7, with D possibly being TRBD1 (6 bases). The germline V gene has CDR1 SGHTA and CDR2 FQGNSA. The V end was cut by 4 bases, the J end by 2 bases, with 12 bases between. The CDR3 sequence is 14 residues long. The DNA of the CDR3 is TGTGCCAGCAGCTCCTCCCGGGACACCTACGAGCAGTACTTC. Its translation is CASSSSRDTYEQYF.

Of note for this clone: This sample includes further DNA sequences coding for the same CDR3. V usage is TRBV5-1 and J usage is TRBJ1-2; D is perhaps TRBD1 (5 bases). There are 16 residues in the CDR3. From germline, CDR1 is SGHRS and CDR2 YFSETQ. Trimming cost V 2 bases and J 3 bases, with 17 bases left between them. The CDR3 region is CASSFNGDQGDYGYTF. The CDR3 DNA reads TGCGCCAGCAGCTTTAATGGGGATCAAGGGGACTATGGCTACACCTTC.

This clone was seen more than once but under ten times. The genes are TRBV24-1 and TRBJ2-1, with 9 positions matching TRBD1. J gave up 3 bases and V 7 bases, and 6 bases lay outside the gene matches. The CDR3 is made up of 15 amino acids. Per germline, CDR1 KGHDR and CDR2 SFDVKD. CDR3 sequence reads: CATRGPGQGYNEQFF. The CDR3 DNA reads TGTGCCACCAGAGGTCCGGGACAGGGCTACAATGAGCAGTTCTTC.

The chain links TRBV7-9 to TRBJ1-1; a possible D gene is TRBD1 (5 bases). Trimming pared 1 base from V and 5 bases from J, leaving 8 bases between. The CDR3 sequence is 13 residues long. Germline V gene sequence: CDR1 SEHNR, CDR2 FQNEAQ (reference sequence). CDR3: CASSLGGITEAFF. Written as DNA, the CDR3 is TGTGCCAGCAGCTTAGGGGGGATAACTGAAGCTTTCTTT.

The chain recombines TRBV4-3 with TRBJ1-4; 9 positions agree with TRBD1. Germline trimming cut 4 bases from V and 8 bases from J; bases unmatched to any gene: 8. Germline lookup yields CDR1 LGHNA and CDR2 YSLEER. CDR3 length: 15 amino acids. CDR3 amino acids: CASSREDRGWEKLFF. CDR3 in DNA: TGCGCCAGCAGCCGGGAAGACAGGGGGTGGGAAAAACTGTTTTTT.

V and J are TRBV19 and TRBJ1-5, with TRBD1 matching 10 bases. CDR1 and CDR2 (germline): LNHDA, SQIVND (reference sequence). With 7 bases clipped from V and 2 bases from J, the junction kept 11 bases outside the gene matches. The CDR3 covers 17 residues. CDR3 DNA sequence: TGTGCCAGTATCTCAGCGACAGGGGGCGAAGGCAATCAGCCCCAGCATTTT. The encoded protein is CASISATGGEGNQPQHF.

This chain joins TRBV5-1 and TRBJ2-2; 11 bases fit TRBD2. Germline lookup yields CDR1 SGHRS and CDR2 YFSETQ. V dropped 5 bases and J dropped 1; count of bases not matched to a gene: 1. This CDR3 contains 15 residues. This CDR3 is CASRTSGGNTGELFF. The CDR3 region has the DNA TGCGCCAGCAGAACTAGCGGGGGGAACACCGGGGAGCTGTTTTTT.

The chain uses TRBV7-9 and TRBJ2-6; D remains ambiguous. V shed 6 bases and J shed 10 bases, with 13 bases lying between them. Germline CDR1 reads SEHNR; CDR2 reads FQNEAQ (reference sequence). The CDR3 has 13 residues. In DNA, the CDR3 is TGTGCCAGCAGTCCACCCGGCTCTAACGTCCTGACTTTC. As protein: CASSPPGSNVLTF.

V is TRBV9 and J is TRBJ1-5; 7 nucleotides match TRBD1. The CDR3 has 13 amino acids. Losses at the gene ends were 0 bases for V and 11 bases for J; bases not matched to a gene: 5. Germline V gene lookup returns CDR1 SGDLS and CDR2 YYNGEE. The chain's CDR3 is CASSVVAGGAQHF. CDR3 in DNA: TGTGCCAGCAGCGTAGTAGCAGGGGGAGCCCAGCATTTT.

This chain links TRBV19 with TRBJ2-7, with D perhaps TRBD1 (6 bases). Germline V lookup: CDR1 LNHDA, CDR2 SQIVND (reference sequence). V was shortened by 4 bases and J by 0 bases, with 10 bases between the two germline ends. The CDR3 is 14 residues long. The CDR3 DNA reads as TGTGCCAGTAGTACGCTACAGGGCTCCTACGAGCAGTACTTC. Its protein is CASSTLQGSYEQYF.

This chain connects TRBV5-1 to TRBJ2-7, with D unclear. The germline CDR1 and CDR2 sequences are SGHRS and YFSETQ. The V and J ends lost 0 bases and 0 bases respectively, with 7 bases between them. This CDR3 contains 14 residues. CDR3 sequence (DNA): TGCGCCAGCAGCTTGGACAGTGCCTCCTACGAGCAGTACTTC. It yields the protein CASSLDSASYEQYF. The full variable domain, with the rest looked up from reference TRBV5-1 and TRBJ2-7, is KAGVTQTPRYLIKTRGQQVTLSCSPISGHRSVSWYQQTPGQGLQFLFEYFSETQRNKGNFPGRFSGRQFSNSRSEMNVSTLELGDSALYLCASSLDSASYEQYFGPGTRLTVT.

The chain joins TRBV3-1 (or the pseudogene TRBV3-2) to TRBJ1-3; D is unresolved. V gave up 7 bases and J gave up 0 bases, with 25 bases separating them. The CDR3 is 19 residues long. Germline CDR1 reads LGHDT; CDR2 reads YNNKEL (reference sequence). CDR3 nucleotide sequence: TGTGCCAGCACCCCCCCCGGATTCCCCTCTAAAAACTCTGGAAACACCATATATTTT. Its protein is CASTPPGFPSKNSGNTIYF.

This clone appeared a few times. V gene TRBV30 combines with J gene TRBJ1-3, with TRBD1 matching 10 bases. There are 15 residues in the CDR3. Germline CDR1 and CDR2: GTSNPN and SVGIG (reference sequence). V shed 5 bases, J shed 3 bases, and the junction held 7 bases outside the gene matches. The DNA for the CDR3 is TGTGCCTGGGCGCAGACAGGGGGCGGTGGAAACACCATATATTTT. This sequence encodes CAWAQTGGGGNTIYF.

The chain combines TRBV20-1 with TRBJ2-5; D is undetermined. CDR1 and CDR2 from the germline V gene are DFQATT and SNEGSKA (reference sequence). The length of the CDR3 is 10 residues. Trimming took 0 bases from V and 5 from J, leaving 1 base between them. This CDR3 is CSARDETQYF. The CDR3 coding sequence is TGCAGTGCTAGAGACGAGACCCAGTACTTC.

The chain has TRBV25-1 and TRBJ2-5; a weak D match, TRBD2 (6 bases). V shed 8 bases and J shed 2 bases, with 12 bases lying between them. This CDR3 has 13 residues. Germline V gives CDR1 MGHDK, CDR2 SYGVNS. CDR3 sequence: CASALAGQETQYF. For the CDR3, the DNA is TGTGCCAGCGCCCTGGCGGGGCAAGAGACCCAGTACTTC.

On this clone: The same CDR3 is also encoded by other DNA sequences in this sample. The gene calls are TRBV3-1 (or the pseudogene TRBV3-2) and TRBJ2-7; D gene uncertain. The V gene lost 0 bases and the J gene lost 4 bases, with 1 base spanning the gap. The CDR3 runs to 11 residues. Germline V gene lookup returns CDR1 LGHDT and CDR2 YNNKEL (reference sequence). CDR3 amino acids: CASSQEYEQYF. For the CDR3, the DNA is TGTGCCAGCAGCCAAGAGTACGAGCAGTACTTC.

A note on this clone: A junction boundary mismatches the germline segment, possibly from a read error. The rearrangement links TRBV6-5 to TRBJ1-5; D gene ambiguous. CDR1 and CDR2 from the germline V gene are MNHEY and SVGAGI. The CDR3 is made up of 11 amino acids. CDR3 bases: TGTGCCAGCAGTGACTCAGGAACCCAGCATTTT. Amino acid sequence: CASSDSGTQHF.